The 23 T cell receptor beta chains given below trace back to one sample, sequenced in a study of tumor and adjacent non-tumor tissue in lung cancer. This sample's RNA came from whole unsorted tissue. Distant lung tissue was collected more than 3 cm away from the tumor edge. A modified ARM-PCR protocol with three rounds of nested PCR amplified TCRbeta. TCRdb reprocessed the multiplex PCR reads via MiXCR and lists one record per CDR3 protein. The data hold around 80,000 distinct CDR3 sequences, with 80% to 90% observed a single time. Sequencing input: distant non-tumor lung tissue. The receptors stem from a man aged 60 to 75 with non-small cell lung cancer.

Remarks on this clonotype: The CDR3 ends on some other residue instead of the conserved phenylalanine or tryptophan, so this is likely a read error. The gene calls are TRBV5-4 and TRBJ2-5, with D perhaps matching TRBD2 (6 bases). Germline V gene lookup returns CDR1 SGHNT and CDR2 YYREEE (reference sequence). The CDR3 length is 13 residues. The ends were cut back, 5 bases at V and 8 bases at J, with 16 bases in the middle. CDR3: CASRDIPGDTQYC. The CDR3 bases are TGTGCCAGCAGAGACATCCCGGGGGATACCCAGTACTGC.

A note on this clonotype: Compared with germline, one end of the junction differs, possibly owing to a read error. V is TRBV6-2 or TRBV6-3 and J is TRBJ1-2, with 8 positions matching TRBD1. Germline V gene lookup returns CDR1 MNHEY and CDR2 SVGEGT. There are 15 residues in the CDR3. CDR3 in amino acids: CANSYSGQGYRGYTF. CDR3 nucleotides: TGTGCCAACAGTTACTCCGGACAGGGCTACCGTGGCTACACCTTC.

The J gene is TRBJ2-5, the V gene TRBV20-1; D call uncertain. Trimming removed 5 bases from V and 5 bases from J, with 12 bases in between. Germline CDR1 reads DFQATT; CDR2 reads SNEGSKA (reference sequence). This CDR3 has 12 residues. The DNA for the CDR3 is TGCAGTGCTGTCAGTACCCAGGAGACCCAGTACTTC. Its protein is CSAVSTQETQYF.

Concerning this clonotype: A junction end diverges from the germline sequence, so it may reflect a read error. J is TRBJ1-1 and V is TRBV12-3 or TRBV12-4; D call uncertain. The CDR3 consists of 15 residues. The CDR3 coding sequence is TGTGCCAGCAGTCTCTCGGGGATACTGAACACCGAAGCTTTCTTT. As protein: CASSLSGILNTEAFF.

As concerns this clonotype: A single base separates this from a much larger clone, so it may be a read error. The chain has TRBV7-9 and TRBJ1-5, with 8 bases lining up with TRBD2. The tail of the sequence fits TRBJ2-3 better, so the J call may be wrong. The germline V gene has CDR1 SEHNR and CDR2 FQNEAQ (reference sequence). This CDR3 has 14 amino acids. The CDR3 here is CASSPGGNNQPQYF. Here the CDR3 DNA reads TGTGCCAGCAGCCCGGGGGGGAACAATCAGCCCCAGTATTTT.

In regard to this clonotype: A much larger clone lies one base from this, so it may be a read error. The chain is built from TRBV24-1 and TRBJ2-7; D assignment may be TRBD1 or TRBD2 (5 bases each). The germline V gene has CDR1 KGHDR and CDR2 SFDVKD. V shed 3 bases and J shed 3 bases, with 5 bases lying between them. This CDR3 has 12 amino acids. The CDR3 coding sequence is TGTGCCACCAGTGATGGGGGCTACGAGCAGTACTTC. It translates to CATSDGGYEQYF.

This clonotype was observed at least ten times. This rearrangement joins TRBV6-2 or TRBV6-3 to TRBJ1-2, with D possibly matching TRBD1 (5 bases). V was cut by 11 bases and J by 0 bases, with 19 bases left in between. Looked up from germline, CDR1 is MNHEY and CDR2 is SVGEGT. This CDR3 is 15 amino acids long. This CDR3 is CAVRGGGKPNYGYTF. CDR3 in DNA: TGTGCCGTAAGGGGCGGCGGAAAGCCTAACTATGGCTACACCTTC.

A note on this clonotype: Its ends do not fully match the called genes, so a read error is possible. The chain recombines TRBV12-3 or TRBV12-4 with TRBJ1-1; 8 bases line up with TRBD1. The CDR3 runs to 12 residues. The CDR3, as DNA: TGTGCCAGCAGCTTCCACGACAGGGGAGCTTTGTTT. Translation: CASSFHDRGALF.

This clonotype has just one count. This chain connects TRBV29-1 to TRBJ2-1; D may be TRBD2 (6 bases). V lost 5 bases, J lost 4 bases, and 12 bases lay in between. Germline V CDR1 and CDR2: SQVTM, ANQGSEA. This CDR3 has 13 amino acids. The DNA for the CDR3 is TGCAGCGTTTGGGACTGGCAGTACAATGAGCAGTTCTTC. Its translation: CSVWDWQYNEQFF.

Notes on this clonotype: The junction departs from the called germline gene at one end, perhaps through a read error. This sequence joins TRBV10-1 and TRBJ2-3; D possibly corresponds to TRBD2 (5 bases). Germline V gene data show CDR1 as WNHNN and CDR2 as SYGVQD (reference sequence). The CDR3 loop spans 17 amino acids. DNA of the CDR3: TGTGCCAGCAGTAAGGAGGCCGGAACCCACAGCACAGATACGCAGTATTTT. This gives the protein CASSKEAGTHSTDTQYF.

Concerning this clonotype itself: Likely a read error: the CDR3 ends without its conserved phenylalanine or tryptophan. CDR3 region: CASNGGSSRGEKLFL. CDR3 bases: TGTGCCAGCAATGGTGGTTCCTCCCGAGGTGAAAAACTGTTTTTG. The V and J genes are TRBV11-1 and TRBJ1-4; D unclear. CDR1 and CDR2 (germline): SGHAT, FQDESV (reference sequence). The CDR3 totals 15 residues. V was pared by 7 bases and J by 7 bases, with 19 bases between.

With respect to this clonotype: The junction departs from the called germline gene at one end, perhaps through a read error. The chain employs TRBV20-1 and TRBJ2-1, with D possibly TRBD2 on 6 matching bases. Looked up from germline, CDR1 is DFQATT and CDR2 is SNEGSKA (reference sequence). The CDR3 length is 15 residues. CDR3 sequence: CSTRALAFSYDEQFF. CDR3 nucleotide sequence: TGTAGTACTAGGGCCCTAGCGTTCTCCTACGATGAGCAGTTCTTC.

The genes are TRBV11-3 and TRBJ2-1; TRBD2 might be the D (5 bases). V was clipped by 7 bases and J by 10 bases, with 20 bases between them. This CDR3 has 14 residues. Per germline, CDR1 SGHNT and CDR2 YENEEA. The CDR3 spells CASIFVAPPSEQFF. The CDR3 coding sequence is TGTGCCAGCATCTTTGTTGCACCCCCTAGCGAGCAGTTCTTC.

This clonotype came up once. The chain couples TRBV11-2 to TRBJ1-2; D perhaps matches TRBD1 (6 bases). CDR1 and CDR2 from the germline V gene are SGHAT and FQNNGV. This CDR3 contains 13 residues. In DNA form, the CDR3 reads TGTGTCAACGGGGGGCCGTTGGACTATGGCTACACCTTC. Translating gives CVNGGPLDYGYTF.

Worth noting for this clonotype: An end of the junction differs from the germline gene, which may be a read error. The chain carries TRBV11-1 and TRBJ2-1, with D possibly being TRBD2 (6 bases). From germline, CDR1 is SGHAT and CDR2 FQDESV (reference sequence). The CDR3 totals 17 residues. CDR3 nucleotides: TGTGCCATCAGCTTATCTCGGCTACTGGGAGGCAACAATGAGCAGTTCTTC. Translating it yields CAISLSRLLGGNNEQFF.

As regards this clonotype: Given the absence of the conserved phenylalanine or tryptophan at the CDR3 end, a read error is likely. The genes are TRBV12-3 or TRBV12-4 and TRBJ1-3; D is unclear. The CDR3 covers 15 residues. V lost 1 base and J 2 bases, leaving 9 bases between the germline ends. Here the CDR3 reads CASSLGAGAGNTIYL. As DNA, the CDR3 is TGTGCCAGCAGTTTAGGGGCCGGGGCTGGAAACACCATATATCTT.

About this clonotype itself: One end of the junction does not line up with germline, which may come from a read error. The V call is TRBV5-1, the J call TRBJ1-2; D is ambiguous. This CDR3 is built from 13 residues. Germline-derived CDR1 and CDR2 are SGHRS and YFSETQ. This CDR3 is CASSLVAAVGYAF. The CDR3 nucleotides are TGCGCCAGCAGCTTGGTGGCAGCGGTTGGCTACGCCTTC.

The chain couples TRBV20-1 to TRBJ1-5; 9 nucleotides agree with TRBD1. Germline loops: CDR1 DFQATT, CDR2 SNEGSKA (reference sequence). CDR3 length: 19 amino acids. With V trimmed by 5 bases and J by 5 bases, 22 bases remained unmatched. CDR3 sequence: CSAGGGGTGGIVAHQPQHF. CDR3 sequence (DNA): TGCAGTGCTGGAGGGGGGGGTACAGGGGGCATCGTAGCACATCAGCCCCAGCATTTT.

The gene calls are TRBV20-1 and TRBJ2-5; D gene uncertain. Germline V gene lookup returns CDR1 DFQATT and CDR2 SNEGSKA (reference sequence). This CDR3 is 15 amino acids long. V lost 3 bases and J 3 bases, leaving 17 bases between the germline ends. CDR3 in DNA: TGCAGTGCTAGTGGTGAAGGATATATTAAAGAGACCCAGTACTTC. This sequence encodes CSASGEGYIKETQYF.

On this clonotype itself: The missing conserved phenylalanine or tryptophan at the end of this CDR3 makes a read error likely. The CDR3 is CASSYPYGNTEAFY. The CDR3 coding sequence is TGTGCCAGCAGTTACCCCTACGGGAACACCGAGGCTTTCTAT. The genes are TRBV6-2 or TRBV6-3 and TRBJ1-1; D not certain. Germline V lookup: CDR1 MNHEY, CDR2 SVGEGT. V was cut by 2 bases and J by 11 bases, with 18 bases left in between. This CDR3 region has 14 residues.

This clonotype is labeled medium-sized. The J gene is TRBJ2-1, the V gene TRBV6-5; tentative D call: TRBD2 (5 bases). V lost 4 bases and J lost 7, with 14 bases in between. Germline assignment: CDR1 MNHEY and CDR2 SVGAGI. The CDR3 runs to 14 residues. DNA of the CDR3: TGTGCCAGCAGTTCCGCGGGCTCCAAAAATGAGCAGTTCTTC. Translation gives CASSSAGSKNEQFF.

The chain recombines TRBV20-1 with TRBJ1-2, with unresolved D. Germline-derived CDR1 and CDR2 are DFQATT and SNEGSKA (reference sequence). Trimming removed 7 bases from V and 3 bases from J, with 21 bases in between. CDR3 size: 15 residues. This chain's CDR3 is CSVPPGINHDYGYTF. The CDR3 nucleotides are TGCAGTGTTCCTCCCGGGATTAACCATGACTATGGCTACACCTTC.

Concerning this clonotype: One end of the junction does not line up with germline, which may come from a read error. The rearrangement links TRBV11-2 to TRBJ2-6; 11 nucleotides match TRBD2. The CDR3 runs to 18 residues. Per the germline V gene, CDR1 is SGHAT and CDR2 is FQNNGV. CDR3: CVSRPTSGGTTGANVLTF. DNA for the CDR3: TGTGTCAGCAGACCAACTAGCGGGGGAACCACTGGGGCCAACGTCCTGACTTTC.